This paragraph covers one T cell receptor (beta chain) sequence. The antigen it recognizes is unknown. Base qualities are not provided; no much larger clone lies one nucleotide away. These data originate in a study of shared clonotypes between healthy human individuals (dated by TCRdb to 2020 to 2021). Turning to the overall study: A few men and a couple of women, aged 18 to 49 years, made up the cohort. For each donor, CD4 naive and CD4 memory were each run on three plates, CD8 naive on two plates, and CD8 memory on one plate. To estimate repertoire size and how much clonotype sharing occurs between individuals, the study deeply sequenced the blood TCR repertoires of five or six healthy adults. Libraries were prepared and TCR repertoires were sequenced by different laboratories using diverse techniques, in order to increase sequencing depth and limit assay-specific biases. Between about 0.8 and 9 billion PBMCs per donor were obtained by leukapheresis.

The donors were healthy, HIV-negative adults who had no recently reported acute infections or vaccinations. Every donor was a Caucasian adult living in Nashville, Tennessee, USA. Magnetic negative selection was used to enrich CD4+ T cells, after which naive cells were positively selected on CD45RA and the negative fraction became the memory subset. After blood collection by leukapheresis, PBMCs were isolated using Ficoll-Histopaque density gradient centrifugation and then cryopreserved in the vapor phase of liquid nitrogen. Purity and quantity of every magnetically sorted T cell population were checked by analytical flow cytometry. Genomic DNA was isolated from each sorted fraction and quantified by UV absorbance on a Nanodrop 2000c. Findings and caveats that apply to the study as a whole: Across four donors, approximately 4.9% of naive CD4, 3.5% of naive CD8, under 2.5% of memory CD4, and about 0.44% of memory CD8 clonotypes were shared. Compared with non-shared clonotypes, clonotypes shared by all four sorted-subset donors had higher generation probabilities. Based on pairwise subsampling, the degree of clonotype sharing among donors was expected to be affected by sequencing depth. Only blood was sampled, and tissue TCR repertoires likely differ from those in blood. Incomplete sequencing was indicated by rarefaction of sorted-subset datasets, despite the large sequencing depth. Because the study included a small number of donors, the genetic and exposure-history diversity represented was limited. Estimated clonotype richness was generally larger for naive than for memory subsets.

Using the deep immunoSEQ assay, TCR CDR3 regions were amplified from genomic DNA by multiplex PCR. For each cell subset, the extracted genomic DNA was distributed evenly across all wells of several immunoSEQ 96-well plates, and each plate served as one replicate. For sorted subsets, 200 ng of genomic DNA, equivalent to around 29,000 T cell genomes, went into each replicate PCR. Purified libraries were measured with a Qubit 3.0 fluorometer, size-checked on a Bioanalyzer 2100, and measured again with the KAPA Library Quantification kit. A separate single-read 150-cycle Illumina NextSeq 550 flow cell was used to sequence each immunoSEQ 96-well plate. Concerning the study's data processing: Because only junctional sequences without quality scores were contained in the immunoSEQ output, filtering matching that applied to full-length reads could not be performed. To assign V/J genes and CDR3, sequences were annotated using PyIR, a Python wrapper for IgBLAST v1.9, with IMGT germline references. Any read was removed if the V/J assignment was weak (E-value above 1e-6), the CDR3 was missing, or the read contained stop codons, out-of-frame junctions, or ambiguous translated residues. V3J clonotypes were defined by identical inferred V gene, J gene, and CDR3 amino acid sequence. Percentage overlap between repertoires was computed as shared unique clonotypes divided by the size of the smaller repertoire. Repertoire richness was assessed with RTK rarefaction, the Chao1 estimator, and Recon v2.1 estimates of unobserved clonotypes. Generation probabilities for all TCRbeta clonotypes obtained by the gDNA method from a few donors were computed using OLGA. As stored in TCRdb, this immuneACCESS dataset retains in-frame rearrangements with V and J assigned. A fraction of the clones does not appear; measured against another copy, unresolved V genes explain less than half of the discrepancy, and the remainder lacks a known reason. V, J and clone size are those of that table, while D and trimming were read from the DNA. The sample has about 1,500,000 clones on record, around 97% of them singletons. The top ten clones comprise approximately 1% of the sample.

V loses 5 bases at its end and J loses 2 bases; junction bases beyond the gene matches: 4. From its cysteine to its phenylalanine, the CDR3 spans 15 amino acids. Solely the CDR3 DNA is kept, with 45 bases framed from the first base. Reading the germline V gene (reference sequence) gives CDR1 SEHNR and CDR2 FQNEAQ. The sequence joins TRBV7-9 to TRBJ2-7; 12 bases in the middle match TRBD2. The TCR was taken from a man in his thirties or forties in good health. The sample consisted of naive CD4+ T cells sorted from blood. The cell subset or site label of this sample denotes: CD45RA+ positively selected. The DNA sequence is TGTGCCAGCAGCGTATCTAGCGGGAGGGCCTACGAGCAGTACTTC. This encodes CASSVSSGRAYEQYF.